These 15 T cell receptor beta chains were all obtained from the same sample, sequenced in a study of shared clonotypes between healthy human individuals. CD45RO-negative, CCR7-selected cells formed the naive CD8 fraction, which excluded terminally differentiated effector memory CD45RA+ cells. TCRdb's table, derived via immunoSEQ multiplex PCR, lists solely in-frame clones and lacks some. The sample carries fewer than 700,000 clones, around 96% recorded once. The sequencing input was naive CD8+ T cells sorted from blood. Source of these receptors: a woman aged 25-40 years in good health.

J is TRBJ1-1 and V is TRBV14; perhaps TRBD1 as D (6 bases). CDR1 and CDR2 from the germline V gene are SGHDN and FVKESK. V was clipped by 3 bases and J by 3 bases, with 14 bases between them. This CDR3 is built from 15 residues. The DNA of the CDR3 is TGTGCCAGCAGCCATATAGGGGGGTTTCACACTGAAGCTTTCTTT. Amino acid sequence: CASSHIGGFHTEAFF.

The chain recombines TRBV28 with TRBJ2-7; D remains ambiguous. The CDR3 has 12 residues. Germline loops: CDR1 MDHEN, CDR2 SYDVKM. The V end lost 6 bases, the J end lost 2 bases, and 8 bases lay between the germline ends. The CDR3 sequence: CASSFPTYEQYF. The CDR3 DNA follows: TGTGCCAGCAGCTTCCCGACCTACGAGCAGTACTTC.

V is TRBV30 and J is TRBJ1-3; D is unresolved. The CDR3 spans 14 residues. Germline V CDR1 and CDR2: GTSNPN, SVGIG (reference sequence). V gave up 5 bases and J gave up 0 bases, with 11 bases separating them. The CDR3 reads CAWEGPDSGNTIYF. The CDR3 DNA is TGTGCCTGGGAAGGACCGGACTCTGGAAACACCATATATTTT.

The gene calls are TRBV7-6 and TRBJ2-1, with 11 bases identical to TRBD2. J was trimmed by 6 bases and V by 7 bases; bases with no gene match: 8. Germline lookup yields CDR1 SGHVS and CDR2 FNYEAQ. This CDR3 has 15 amino acids. The CDR3 region has the DNA TGTGCCAGCATCCCGGGACTAGCGGCAACCAATGAGCAGTTCTTC. This gives the protein CASIPGLAATNEQFF.

The chain is built from TRBV19 and TRBJ2-7, with 8 bases that match TRBD1. The J segment lost 2 bases and the V segment lost 7 bases, leaving 4 bases of the junction unmatched. The germline V gene encodes CDR1 LNHDA and CDR2 SQIVND (reference sequence). The CDR3 length is 13 residues. The CDR3 protein is CASNQGAPYEQYF. CDR3 DNA: TGTGCCAGTAATCAGGGGGCACCCTACGAGCAGTACTTC.

The V gene is TRBV4-2, the J gene TRBJ2-3; TRBD2 matches at 8 bases. The CDR3 consists of 15 residues. CDR1 is LGHNA, CDR2 YNFKEQ, per germline. The V and J ends lost 0 bases and 5 bases, in that order; junction bases with no gene match: 4. The CDR3 spells CASSQDLLAGDTQYF. As DNA, the CDR3 is TGTGCCAGCAGCCAAGATCTCCTAGCGGGAGATACGCAGTATTTT.

This clone was seen more than once but under ten times. This chain's CDR3 is CASSSPSAYEQYF. For the CDR3, the DNA is TGTGCCAGCAGCTCTCCTAGCGCCTACGAGCAGTACTTC. The chain links TRBV11-2 to TRBJ2-7; D is perhaps TRBD2 (6 bases). V was shortened by 4 bases and J by 2 bases, with 9 bases between the two germline ends. This CDR3 is built from 13 residues. CDR1 is SGHAT, CDR2 FQNNGV, per germline.

The CDR3 nucleotides are TGTGCCAGCAGTGAATTGGAGCGGGAGGGTGGCGAGCAGTACTTC. Translation gives CASSELEREGGEQYF. V is TRBV6-1 and J is TRBJ2-7, with 10 bases that match TRBD2. V shed 2 bases and J 6 bases; nucleotides not matched to a gene: 7. The CDR3 spans 15 residues. Germline CDR1 reads MNHNS; CDR2 reads SASEGT.

The chain links TRBV7-8 to TRBJ1-2; D gene uncertain. Germline V gene sequence: CDR1 SGHVS, CDR2 FQNEAQ. This CDR3 contains 12 residues. Trimming removed 5 bases from V and 8 bases from J, with 12 bases in between. CDR3 DNA: TGTGCCAGCAGCCCGTTCCGACTCGGCTACACCTTC. It specifies CASSPFRLGYTF.

The gene calls are TRBV9 and TRBJ1-3, with TRBD1 matching 9 bases. The CDR3 runs 15 residues. V was pared by 3 bases and J by 4 bases, with 5 bases of the junction left unmatched. Per the germline V gene, CDR1 is SGDLS and CDR2 is YYNGEE. CDR3 loop: CASSALQGAGNTIYF. In nucleotides, the CDR3 is TGTGCCAGCAGCGCCTTACAGGGGGCCGGAAACACCATATATTTT.

The chain is built from TRBV2 and TRBJ2-7, with D hard to call. In germline, CDR1 is SNHLY, CDR2 FYNNEI. The CDR3 has 14 residues. The V and J ends lost 5 bases and 0 bases respectively, with 11 bases between them. CDR3 region: CASSPHTNSYEQYF. CDR3 nucleotides: TGTGCCAGCAGTCCTCACACCAACTCCTACGAGCAGTACTTC.

The CDR3 DNA is TGCAGCCTGGAGGGGCCCCACAACTATGGCTACACCTTC. Translated, it gives CSLEGPHNYGYTF. V is TRBV29-1 and J is TRBJ1-2; D possibly corresponds to TRBD1 (5 bases). This CDR3 is 13 amino acids long. In germline, CDR1 is SQVTM, CDR2 ANQGSEA. Deletions cut 8 bases from V and 2 bases from J, with 15 bases between.

CDR3 DNA: TGTGCCAGCAGCCGGGACATCCCGTACGAGCAGTACTTC. This translates into CASSRDIPYEQYF. The rearrangement uses TRBV5-5 and TRBJ2-7; the D gene is possibly TRBD1 (6 bases). Germline V gene sequence: CDR1 SGHKS, CDR2 YYEKEE (reference sequence). The CDR3 has 13 residues. Trimming removed 4 bases at V and 4 bases at J, with 12 bases between.

As to this clone: The same CDR3 also results from other DNA sequences found in this sample. The chain combines TRBV9 with TRBJ2-7, with 10 bases that match TRBD2. The germline CDR1 and CDR2 sequences are SGDLS and YYNGEE. V shed 0 bases and J 2 bases; nucleotides not matched to a gene: 2. CDR3 length: 15 residues. For the CDR3, the DNA is TGTGCCAGCAGCGTAGGCCTAGCGGGAGCCTACGAGCAGTACTTC. This encodes CASSVGLAGAYEQYF.

The chain combines TRBV28 with TRBJ2-2; D remains ambiguous. This CDR3 is built from 14 residues. Germline-derived CDR1 and CDR2 are MDHEN and SYDVKM. V was trimmed by 3 bases and J by 2 bases, leaving 7 bases between them. The CDR3 bases are TGTGCCAGCAGTTTCCGTACTAACACCGGGGAGCTGTTTTTT. It yields the protein CASSFRTNTGELFF.